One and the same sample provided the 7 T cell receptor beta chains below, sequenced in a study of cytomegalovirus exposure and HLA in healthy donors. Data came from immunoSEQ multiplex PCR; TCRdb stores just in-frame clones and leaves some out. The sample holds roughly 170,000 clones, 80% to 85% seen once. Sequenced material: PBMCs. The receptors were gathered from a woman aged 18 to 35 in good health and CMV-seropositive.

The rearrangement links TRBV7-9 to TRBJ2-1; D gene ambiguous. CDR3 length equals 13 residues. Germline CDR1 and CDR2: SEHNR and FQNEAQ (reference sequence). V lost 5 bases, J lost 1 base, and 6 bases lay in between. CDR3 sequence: CASSLGSYNEQFF. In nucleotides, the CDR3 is TGTGCCAGCAGCCTCGGGTCCTACAATGAGCAGTTCTTC.

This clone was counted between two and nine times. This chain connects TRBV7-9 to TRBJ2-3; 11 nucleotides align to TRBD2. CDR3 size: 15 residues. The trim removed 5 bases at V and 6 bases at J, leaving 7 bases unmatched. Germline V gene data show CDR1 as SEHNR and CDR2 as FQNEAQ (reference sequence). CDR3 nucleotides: TGTGCCAGCAGCCATACTAGCGGGGGTTTCGATACGCAGTATTTT. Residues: CASSHTSGGFDTQYF.

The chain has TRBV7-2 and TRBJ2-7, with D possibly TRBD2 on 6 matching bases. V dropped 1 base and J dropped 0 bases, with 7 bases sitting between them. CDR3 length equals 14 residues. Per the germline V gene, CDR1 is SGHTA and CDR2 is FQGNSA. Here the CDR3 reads CASSLGRDSYEQYF. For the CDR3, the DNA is TGTGCCAGCAGCTTAGGGAGGGACTCCTACGAGCAGTACTTC.

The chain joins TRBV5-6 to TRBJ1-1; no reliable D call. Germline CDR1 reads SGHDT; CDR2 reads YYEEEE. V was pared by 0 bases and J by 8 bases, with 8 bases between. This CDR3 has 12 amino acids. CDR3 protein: CASSLGESEAFF. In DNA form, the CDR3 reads TGTGCCAGCAGCTTGGGGGAGTCAGAAGCTTTCTTT.

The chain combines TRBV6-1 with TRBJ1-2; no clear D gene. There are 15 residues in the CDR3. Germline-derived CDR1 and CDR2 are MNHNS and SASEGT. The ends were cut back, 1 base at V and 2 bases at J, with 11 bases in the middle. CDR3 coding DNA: TGTGCCAGCAGTGAAGGTGTCAGGTTCAACTATGGCTACACCTTC. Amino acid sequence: CASSEGVRFNYGYTF.

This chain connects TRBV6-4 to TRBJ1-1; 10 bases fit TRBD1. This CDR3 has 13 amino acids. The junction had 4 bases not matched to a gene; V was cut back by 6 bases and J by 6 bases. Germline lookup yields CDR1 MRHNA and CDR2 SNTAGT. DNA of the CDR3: TGTGCCAGCAGCCGGGACAGGGGATCTGAAGCTTTCTTT. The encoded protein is CASSRDRGSEAFF.

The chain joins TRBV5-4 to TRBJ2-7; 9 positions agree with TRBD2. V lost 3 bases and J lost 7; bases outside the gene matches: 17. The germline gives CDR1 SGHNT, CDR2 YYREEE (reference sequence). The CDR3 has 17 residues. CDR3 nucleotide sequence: TGTGCCAGCAGCTCCAATAGTGGGGTTAGCGGGGGCCTGGAGCAGTACTTC. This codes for CASSSNSGVSGGLEQYF.